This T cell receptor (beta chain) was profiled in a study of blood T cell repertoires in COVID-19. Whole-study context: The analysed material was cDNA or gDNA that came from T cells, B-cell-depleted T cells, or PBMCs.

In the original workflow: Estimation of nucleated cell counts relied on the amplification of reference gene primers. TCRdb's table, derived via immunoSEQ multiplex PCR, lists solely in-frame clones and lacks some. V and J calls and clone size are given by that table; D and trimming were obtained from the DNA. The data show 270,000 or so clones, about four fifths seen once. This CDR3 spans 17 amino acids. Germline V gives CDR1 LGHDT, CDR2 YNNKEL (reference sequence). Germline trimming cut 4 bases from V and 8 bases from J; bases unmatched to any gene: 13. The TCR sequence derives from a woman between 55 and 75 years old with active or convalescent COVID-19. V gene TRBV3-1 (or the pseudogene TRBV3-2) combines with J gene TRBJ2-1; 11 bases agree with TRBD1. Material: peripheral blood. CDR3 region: CASSPLRGQGGNDEQFF. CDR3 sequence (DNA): TGTGCCAGCAGCCCTTTGAGGGGACAGGGGGGAAACGATGAGCAGTTCTTC.